Below are 22 T cell receptor beta chains sequenced from a single sample in a study of blood T cell repertoires in COVID-19. Here immunoSEQ multiplex PCR was the method, and the copy in TCRdb shows in-frame clones only, minus some. The profile shows roughly 250,000 clones, 80% to 90% of them singletons. The specimen sequenced was peripheral blood. All receptors come from a woman between 50 and 59 years old with acute or convalescent COVID-19.

The J gene is TRBJ1-2, the V gene TRBV7-2, with a possible D match to TRBD1 (6 bases). Germline CDR1 and CDR2: SGHTA and FQGNSA. V shed 3 bases and J shed 2 bases, with 10 bases lying between them. The CDR3 has 14 amino acids. CDR3 amino acids: CASSFVGQNYGYTF. The CDR3 nucleotides are TGTGCCAGCAGCTTTGTCGGACAGAACTATGGCTACACCTTC.

This clone has just one count. The chain joins TRBV28 to TRBJ1-1, with 10 nucleotides matching TRBD1. CDR1 MDHEN and CDR2 SYDVKM come from the germline V gene. This CDR3 is built from 15 residues. Germline trimming cut 8 bases from V and 1 base from J; bases unmatched to any gene: 7. CDR3 loop: CASADRGPRNTEAFF. In DNA, the CDR3 is TGTGCCAGCGCCGACAGGGGGCCGAGGAACACTGAAGCTTTCTTT.

V usage is TRBV18 and J usage is TRBJ2-7; tentative D call: TRBD1 (6 bases). V was cut by 3 bases and J by 1 base, with 13 bases left in between. Germline V CDR1 and CDR2: KGHSH, LQKENI. This CDR3 comprises 15 residues. CDR3 residues: CASSPNRDNSYEQYF. The CDR3 DNA reads TGTGCCAGCTCACCGAACCGGGACAATTCCTACGAGCAGTACTTC.

This clone was detected a few times. The V and J genes are TRBV3-1 (or the pseudogene TRBV3-2) and TRBJ1-1; D is perhaps TRBD1 (6 bases). This CDR3 has 15 amino acids. V was shortened by 6 bases and J by 0 bases, with 14 bases between the two germline ends. The germline gives CDR1 LGHDT, CDR2 YNNKEL (reference sequence). The CDR3 DNA reads as TGTGCCAGCAGAGACAGGAGCATCATGAACACTGAAGCTTTCTTT. The encoded protein is CASRDRSIMNTEAFF.

This chain links TRBV5-1 with TRBJ2-1; 13 bases are shared with TRBD2. The germline CDR1 and CDR2 sequences are SGHRS and YFSETQ. After removal of 0 bases from V and 3 bases from J, the junction contained 3 bases not matched to a gene. The CDR3 sequence is 17 residues long. The CDR3, as DNA: TGCGCCAGCAGCTTGGAGGGGACTAGCGGGATCTACAATGAGCAGTTCTTC. Encoded protein: CASSLEGTSGIYNEQFF.

This clone appeared once. The chain couples TRBV5-4 to TRBJ1-2; possible D gene TRBD1, 6 bases. The CDR3 totals 14 residues. The V end lost 5 bases, the J end lost 4 bases, and 15 bases lay between the germline ends. Per germline, CDR1 SGHNT and CDR2 YYREEE (reference sequence). The CDR3 bases are TGTGCCAGCAGTTTCACCCAGGGGAGCTATGGCTACACCTTC. Translating gives CASSFTQGSYGYTF.

This clone was seen a few times. The chain couples TRBV27 to TRBJ1-1; D is undetermined. V shed 2 bases and J shed 6 bases, with 7 bases lying between them. The CDR3 consists of 12 residues. Germline V gene data show CDR1 as MNHEY and CDR2 as SMNVEV (reference sequence). The DNA of the CDR3 is TGTGCCAGCAGTTTAGGCAGTTCTGAAGCTTTCTTT. Translation gives CASSLGSSEAFF.

The genes are TRBV7-3 and TRBJ1-2; TRBD1 agrees at 7 bases. The germline V gene has CDR1 SGHTA and CDR2 FQGTGA. Trimming removed 4 bases from V and 2 bases from J; junction bases left unmatched: 1. The CDR3 runs to 13 residues. CDR3 bases: TGTGCCAGCAGCTCGGGACAGAACTATGGCTACACCTTC. Translation gives CASSSGQNYGYTF.

The genes are TRBV6-2 or TRBV6-3 and TRBJ1-5; no clear D. Trimming stripped 0 bases from V and 7 bases from J, with 13 bases between. Germline V lookup: CDR1 MNHEY, CDR2 SVGEGT. CDR3 length: 15 amino acids. In DNA form, the CDR3 reads TGTGCCAGCAGTTACTCCCGGGGAGGAGGGCAGCCCCAGCATTTT. It encodes CASSYSRGGGQPQHF.

This clone appeared a single time. The J gene is TRBJ1-3, the V gene TRBV7-6; 8 bases agree with TRBD1. The CDR3 sequence is 17 residues long. Germline V gene data show CDR1 as SGHVS and CDR2 as FNYEAQ. J lost 0 bases, V lost 5 bases, and 9 bases had no gene match. CDR3 nucleotides: TGTGCCAGCAGCCCATCACAGGGGGAGTTCTCTGGAAACACCATATATTTT. Translated: CASSPSQGEFSGNTIYF.

A single count supports this clone. This chain links TRBV7-2 with TRBJ1-4; TRBD1 matches at 8 bases. The germline gives CDR1 SGHTA, CDR2 FQGNSA. CDR3 length: 16 residues. Trimming took 5 bases from V and 0 from J; bases not matched to a gene: 5. The CDR3 DNA is TGTGCCAGCAGCCTTCAGGGGGCGGCAACTAATGAAAAACTGTTTTTT. Amino acids: CASSLQGAATNEKLFF.

This rearrangement joins TRBV6-5 to TRBJ2-7; 8 bases fit TRBD2. This CDR3 has 15 amino acids. J was trimmed by 1 base and V by 6 bases; bases with no gene match: 8. Germline CDR1 reads MNHEY; CDR2 reads SVGAGI. In DNA form, the CDR3 reads TGTGCCAGCAGAGGTATAGCGGGAAATTCCTACGAGCAGTACTTC. Amino acid sequence: CASRGIAGNSYEQYF.

V is TRBV27 and J is TRBJ2-5, with TRBD2 matching 15 bases. From germline, CDR1 is MNHEY and CDR2 SMNVEV (reference sequence). With V trimmed by 6 bases and J by 4 bases, 6 bases remained unmatched. CDR3 size: 16 residues. CDR3: CASSWTSGRVRETQYF. CDR3 sequence (DNA): TGTGCCAGCAGCTGGACTAGCGGGAGGGTTCGAGAGACCCAGTACTTC.

This clone was seen more than once but under ten times. The CDR3 sequence is CASSFGSLRTEGMGAFF. For the CDR3, the DNA is TGTGCCAGCAGCTTTGGCTCTCTCAGGACGGAGGGGATGGGAGCTTTCTTT. V usage is TRBV7-9 and J usage is TRBJ1-1; possible D gene TRBD1, 5 bases. CDR3 length: 17 amino acids. Germline CDR1 SEHNR, CDR2 FQNEAQ (reference sequence). V lost 3 bases and J lost 10, with 27 bases in between.

The chain joins TRBV9 to TRBJ2-7, with D possibly being TRBD1 (6 bases). Germline-derived CDR1 and CDR2 are SGDLS and YYNGEE. The V end was cut by 0 bases, the J end by 4 bases, with 11 bases between. This CDR3 contains 14 residues. As DNA, the CDR3 is TGTGCCAGCAGCGTAGCCCAGGGGCGATACGAGCAGTACTTC. Protein: CASSVAQGRYEQYF.

The V gene is TRBV3-1 (or the pseudogene TRBV3-2), the J gene TRBJ2-3; the D gene is possibly TRBD2 (5 bases). This CDR3 is 16 amino acids long. Germline CDR1 and CDR2: LGHDT and YNNKEL (reference sequence). Deletions cut 0 bases from V and 3 bases from J, with 13 bases between. CDR3 DNA: TGTGCCAGCAGCCAAGATAACAGCGGAAAAACAGATACGCAGTATTTT. Translated, it gives CASSQDNSGKTDTQYF.

The genes are TRBV9 and TRBJ2-7, with TRBD2 as a possible D gene (5 bases). This CDR3 has 15 residues. With 0 bases removed from V and 3 bases from J, the gap between germline ends came to 13 bases. In germline, CDR1 is SGDLS, CDR2 YYNGEE. CDR3 loop: CASSVGEGPFYEQYF. CDR3 DNA: TGTGCCAGCAGCGTAGGTGAGGGCCCTTTCTACGAGCAGTACTTC.

The J gene is TRBJ2-2, the V gene TRBV19; 12 bases fit TRBD1. Germline V lookup: CDR1 LNHDA, CDR2 SQIVND (reference sequence). This CDR3 spans 16 amino acids. With 4 bases clipped from V and 5 bases from J, the junction kept 5 bases outside the gene matches. This chain's CDR3 is CASSSGTGGRTGELFF. DNA of the CDR3: TGTGCCAGTAGTAGCGGGACAGGGGGCCGGACCGGGGAGCTGTTTTTT.

The chain carries TRBV5-1 and TRBJ1-5, with D perhaps TRBD1 (5 bases). The germline V and J ends were trimmed by 1 base and 6 bases, with 14 bases remaining between them. The CDR3 totals 15 residues. Germline V gene data show CDR1 as SGHRS and CDR2 as YFSETQ. CDR3 region: CASSLIGAKGQPQHF. As DNA, the CDR3 is TGCGCCAGCAGCTTGATAGGGGCCAAGGGTCAGCCCCAGCATTTT.

J is TRBJ1-4 and V is TRBV5-1; 10 bases are a match to TRBD1. The CDR3 consists of 15 residues. The germline V gene has CDR1 SGHRS and CDR2 YFSETQ. The ends lost 4 bases at V and 8 bases at J; junction bases unmatched: 8. Written as DNA, the CDR3 is TGCGCCAGCAGCATCGGGACAGGGGTTAACGAAAAACTGTTTTTT. It encodes CASSIGTGVNEKLFF.

The V and J genes are TRBV28 and TRBJ2-6; 9 bases agree with TRBD1. The CDR3 has 16 residues. V dropped 7 bases and J dropped 0; count of bases not matched to a gene: 4. CDR1 is MDHEN and CDR2 is SYDVKM in the germline V gene. CDR3 nucleotides: TGTGCCAGCAACAGGGGGCTTACCTCTGGGGCCAACGTCCTGACTTTC. Amino acid sequence: CASNRGLTSGANVLTF.

The chain uses TRBV27 and TRBJ2-3; no clear D. Trimming left V 10 bases short and J 7 bases short, with 9 bases between. There are 10 residues in the CDR3. CDR1 is MNHEY, CDR2 SMNVEV, per germline (reference sequence). CDR3 region: CAIGENTQYF. In nucleotides, the CDR3 is TGTGCCATAGGAGAAAATACGCAGTATTTT.